This record concerns one T cell receptor beta chain sequence. Per the original data handling: The assay estimated nucleated cells by amplifying reference gene primers. TCRdb's table, derived via immunoSEQ multiplex PCR, lists solely in-frame clones and lacks some. V and J calls and clone size follow that table, whereas D and trimming were derived from the DNA. The data hold roughly 700,000 clones, with 80% to 90% observed a single time. The data belong to a study of blood T cell repertoires in COVID-19. About the study: PBMCs, B-cell-depleted T cells, or T cells provided the cDNA or gDNA that made up the material.

CDR1 SGHDT and CDR2 YYEEEE come from the germline V gene. The CDR3 consists of 15 residues. Trimming stripped 4 bases from V and 0 bases from J, with 11 bases between. Sequenced input: peripheral blood. The chain joins TRBV5-6 to TRBJ1-5, with a tentative D call TRBD1 (6 bases). This TCR derives from a woman aged 18-29 years with acute or convalescent COVID-19. The CDR3 region is CASSHRQVSNQPQHF. The CDR3 DNA sequence: TGTGCCAGCAGCCACCGACAGGTTAGCAATCAGCCCCAGCATTTT.